This TCR beta chain was retrieved from a study of blood T cell repertoires in COVID-19. Study details: Specimens from acute and convalescent COVID-19 originated in the United States, Italy and Spain. The analysed material was cDNA or gDNA that came from T cells, B-cell-depleted T cells, or PBMCs.

The CDR3 consists of 15 residues. Unmatched junction bases numbered 9, after V lost 3 bases and J lost 8 bases. Germline CDR1 reads KGHDR; CDR2 reads SFDVKD. How the authors handled the data: Nucleated cell number was recorded as an estimate derived from reference gene primer amplification. Produced via immunoSEQ multiplex PCR; TCRdb's table is partial and in-frame only. V and J calls and clone size are as listed in that table; D and trimming were resolved from the DNA. The sample yields under 200,000 clones, approximately 86% seen once. This chain joins TRBV24-1 and TRBJ1-2, with TRBD1 matching over 9 bases. This TCR derives from a man aged 45-65 years with active or convalescent COVID-19. Sequencing was done on a sample of peripheral blood. The CDR3 loop reads CATSDMGTGIGGYTF. In nucleotides, the CDR3 is TGTGCCACCAGTGATATGGGGACAGGGATAGGAGGCTACACCTTC.